The clone carrying this T cell receptor (beta chain) was observed a handful of times. Its antigen is unidentified. TCRdb itself ran the reads through MiXCR, one entry per CDR3 protein. Among about 570,000 distinct CDR3 sequences listed, almost 40% were seen once. The CDR3 is made up of 16 amino acids. V was clipped by 2 bases and J by 6 bases, with 20 bases between them. The germline CDR1 and CDR2 sequences are MNHNY and SVGAGI (reference sequence). This sample stems from a study of T cell repertoires in cytomegalovirus infection. This chain uses TRBV6-6 with TRBJ2-7; D is undetermined. The source material was cultured PBMCs, sampled from culture after CMV antigen stimulation. The sequence derives from a human donor in good health (CMV status not recorded). Some clones in this sample may be carry-over from other donors' samples. CDR3 sequence reads: CASSYARAPNGPEQYF. The CDR3 nucleotides are TGTGCCAGCAGTTACGCCCGGGCCCCGAACGGGCCCGAGCAGTACTTC.